Described below is a single TCR beta chain sequence and its context. Its specificity is not known. The data belong to a study of blood T cells in healthy people across ages. Germline-derived CDR1 and CDR2 are ENHRY and SYGVKD. The V end lost 2 bases, the J end lost 6 bases, and 11 bases lay between the germline ends. There are 13 residues in the CDR3. A sample-barcoded 5' primer and a J-beta primer mix were used in a second PCR of roughly 6 to 11 cycles. Each of the samples gave a minimum of 2.5 million paired-end reads that contained CDR3. TCRdb re-derived calls from the 5' RACE reads in MiXCR, one entry per CDR3 protein. The sample has 1,500,000 or so distinct CDR3 sequences, roughly 59% seen once. Study-wide results and limits: In long-lived donors, naive CD4+ cell counts and diversity exceeded those of aged donors.

The gene calls are TRBV10-3 and TRBJ2-7; D is ambiguous. The receptor's source is a man in his late teens or twenties in good health. The material sequenced was blood. The chain's CDR3 is CAISEGLRREQYF. CDR3 coding DNA: TGTGCCATCAGTGAGGGGCTGAGGCGCGAGCAGTACTTC.